Listed below are T cell receptor beta chains from one sample, sequenced in a study of identical twins. TCRdb re-called the 5' RACE reads with MiXCR, one entry per CDR3 protein. Of about 150,000 distinct CDR3 sequences listed, 3% to 4.5% were seen once; the top ten hold approximately 7.7%. The source material was memory T cells sorted from blood. Receptor source: a man aged 18 to 30 in good health. Each CDR3 is given with its conserved first and last residue. D genes are given only for firm matches. Expanded clones are given a class, and other clones once, few, many or no size at all.

D gene,J gene,clone size,V gene,CDR3 DNA,CDR3 protein
-,TRBJ2-5,many,TRBV5-1,TGCGCCAGCAGCGCCCTACAGACAGAAGAGGAGACCCAGTACTTC,CASSALQTEEETQYF
-,TRBJ2-3,many,TRBV7-3,TGTGCCAGCAGGCGCACCAACACAGATACGCAGTATTTT,CASRRTNTDTQYF
-,TRBJ2-1,many,TRBV7-6,TGTGCCAGCAGCCCAAAGGATGAGCAGTTCTTC,CASSPKDEQFF
-,TRBJ2-5,-,TRBV7-9,TGTGCCAGCAGCTTAGACTTCGCGGAGACCCAGTACTTC,CASSLDFAETQYF
TRBD1,TRBJ2-1,many,TRBV12-3/TRBV12-4,TGTGCCAGCAGCCGGACAGGGGTCTACAATGAGCAGTTCTTC,CASSRTGVYNEQFF
TRBD2,TRBJ2-1,many,TRBV20-1,TGCAGTGCCATTAGCGGGAGTCTAGGTAATGAGCAGTTCTTC,CSAISGSLGNEQFF
TRBD2,TRBJ2-3,many,TRBV3-1,TGTGCCAGCAGCCCGCCGGGACTAGCGGGAGCAGATACGCAGTATTTT,CASSPPGLAGADTQYF
-,TRBJ2-7,many,TRBV20-1,TGCAGTGCCGACCAGGGTTTTCAGCAGTACTTC,CSADQGFQQYF
-,TRBJ2-5,few,TRBV5-1,TGCGCCAGCAGCTTGGATGTGGGTGAGGAGACCCAGTACTTC,CASSLDVGEETQYF
TRBD1,TRBJ2-6,few,TRBV30,TGTGCCTGGAGTGTGGGGACAGGGGGCGTTGGGGCCAACGTCCTGACTTTC,CAWSVGTGGVGANVLTF
-,TRBJ2-2,many,TRBV9,TGTGCCAGCAGCGTAGAAGGCACCCCGGCCGGGGAGCTGTTTTTT,CASSVEGTPAGELFF
-,TRBJ2-2,few,TRBV5-4,TGTGCCAGCAGCCGGAGGGGGGAGAACACCGGGGAGCTGTTTTTT,CASSRRGENTGELFF
-,TRBJ1-6,many,TRBV5-1,TGCGCCAGCAGCACGGTTCTTTCCCGGGACATTCGCCGGGGAGATTCACCCCTCCACTTT,CASSTVLSRDIRRGDSPLHF
-,TRBJ1-2,many,TRBV7-9,TGTGCCAGCAGTCTCTACTCGGAGGATAACTATGGCTACACCTTC,CASSLYSEDNYGYTF
-,TRBJ1-5,many,TRBV6-1,TGTGCCAGCAGGCCCGGGGCGGATAATCAGCCCCAGCATTTT,CASRPGADNQPQHF
TRBD1,TRBJ2-7,many,TRBV27,TGTGCCAGCAGCCCCGGGACAGCACCCTACGAGCAGTACTTC,CASSPGTAPYEQYF
-,TRBJ2-4,few,TRBV5-4,TGTGCCAGCAGCCAAAGAGTAGGCATCGCCCAACGCATTCAGTACTTC,CASSQRVGIAQRIQYF
-,TRBJ1-5,many,TRBV19,TGTGCCAGTAACCCTGACAGGCAACAGCCCCAGCATTTT,CASNPDRQQPQHF
-,TRBJ1-1,many,TRBV6-5,TGTGCCAGCAGTTACTACGGCGTGGGGGGCACTGAAGCTTTCTTT,CASSYYGVGGTEAFF
TRBD2,TRBJ2-2,many,TRBV9,TGTGCCAGCAGCGTAGACGCGGGAGGAATCACCGGGGAGCTGTTTTTT,CASSVDAGGITGELFF
-,TRBJ2-5,many,TRBV12-3/TRBV12-4,TGTGCCAGCAGTCTACGACCGAGCCAAGAGACCCAGTACTTC,CASSLRPSQETQYF
TRBD2,TRBJ2-3,few,TRBV6-2/TRBV6-3,TGTGCCAGCAGTGGGGGACTAGCGGCCACAGATACGCAGTATTTT,CASSGGLAATDTQYF
TRBD1,TRBJ1-1,many,TRBV27,TGTGCCAGCAGCGGGACAGGGAAACGTCCTGAAGCTTTCTTT,CASSGTGKRPEAFF
TRBD1,TRBJ1-3,many,TRBV5-1,TGCGCCAGCAGCGGGACAGGGGCTGGAAACACCATATATTTT,CASSGTGAGNTIYF
-,TRBJ1-3,many,TRBV5-1,TGCGCCAGCAGCTTGGGGCCCGGAGGGTCCTCTGGAAACACCATATATTTT,CASSLGPGGSSGNTIYF
-,TRBJ2-5,-,TRBV6-2/TRBV6-3,TGTGCCAGCAGTTACTGGCCTCAAGAGACCCAGTACTTC,CASSYWPQETQYF
TRBD2,TRBJ2-1,few,TRBV29-1,TGCAGCGTTGGCGGGACTAGCGGATACAATGAGCAGTTCTTC,CSVGGTSGYNEQFF
TRBD2,TRBJ2-5,few,TRBV2,TGTGCCAGCAGTGAAGCACGGGCGAGCGGGAGGTCCTTC,CASSEARASGRSF
TRBD2,TRBJ2-1,many,TRBV12-3/TRBV12-4,TGTGCCAGCAGTTTAGGGACTAGCGGGATCATGGGTGAGCAGTTCTTC,CASSLGTSGIMGEQFF
-,TRBJ2-5,many,TRBV15,TGTGCCACCAGCAGAGATCCCACCGGCAGTGGAGAGACCCAGTACTTC,CATSRDPTGSGETQYF
-,TRBJ2-1,many,TRBV27,TGTGCCAGCAGTATGAACCTAAGGGGGGGCCGGGGGTACAATGAGCAGTTCTTC,CASSMNLRGGRGYNEQFF
TRBD2,TRBJ2-1,many,TRBV24-1,TGTGCCACCAGTGACCCCGGGAGGGCCTCGCATAATGAGCAGTTCTTC,CATSDPGRASHNEQFF